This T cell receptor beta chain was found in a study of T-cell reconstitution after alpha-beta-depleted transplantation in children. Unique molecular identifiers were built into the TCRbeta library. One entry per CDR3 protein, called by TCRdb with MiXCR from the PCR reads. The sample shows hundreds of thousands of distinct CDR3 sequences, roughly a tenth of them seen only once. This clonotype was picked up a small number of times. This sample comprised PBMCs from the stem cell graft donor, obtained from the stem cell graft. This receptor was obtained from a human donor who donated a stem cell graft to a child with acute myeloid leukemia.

Written as DNA, the CDR3 is TGTGCCAGCAGTTTTGGTTCTTTCGGAAACACCATATATTTT. Its protein product is CASSFGSFGNTIYF. The chain carries TRBV5-6 and TRBJ1-3; D is uncertain. This CDR3 comprises 14 residues. CDR1 is SGHDT, CDR2 YYEEEE, per germline. Trimming removed 5 bases at V and 4 bases at J, with 13 bases between. Complete variable domain (other parts from reference TRBV5-6 and TRBJ1-3): DAGVTQSPTHLIKTRGQQVTLRCSPKSGHDTVSWYQQALGQGPQFIFQYYEEEERQRGNFPDRFSGHQFPNYSSELNVNALLLGDSALYLCASSFGSFGNTIYFGEGSWLTVV.